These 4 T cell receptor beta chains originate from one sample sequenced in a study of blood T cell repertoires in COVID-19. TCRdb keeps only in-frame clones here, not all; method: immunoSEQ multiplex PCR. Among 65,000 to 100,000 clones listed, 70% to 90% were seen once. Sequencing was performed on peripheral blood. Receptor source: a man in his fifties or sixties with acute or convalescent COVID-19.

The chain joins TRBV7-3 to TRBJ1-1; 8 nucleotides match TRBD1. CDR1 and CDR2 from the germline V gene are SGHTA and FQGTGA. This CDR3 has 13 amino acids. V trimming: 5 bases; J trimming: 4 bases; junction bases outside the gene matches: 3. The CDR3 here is CASSPTGGTEAFF. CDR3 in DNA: TGTGCCAGCAGCCCAACAGGGGGCACTGAAGCTTTCTTT.

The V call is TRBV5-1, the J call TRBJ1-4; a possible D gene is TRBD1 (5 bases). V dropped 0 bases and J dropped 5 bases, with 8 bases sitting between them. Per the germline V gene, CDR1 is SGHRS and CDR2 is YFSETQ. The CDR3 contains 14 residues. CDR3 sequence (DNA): TGCGCCAGCAGCTTGGCGGGGGAGAATGAAAAACTGTTTTTT. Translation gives CASSLAGENEKLFF.

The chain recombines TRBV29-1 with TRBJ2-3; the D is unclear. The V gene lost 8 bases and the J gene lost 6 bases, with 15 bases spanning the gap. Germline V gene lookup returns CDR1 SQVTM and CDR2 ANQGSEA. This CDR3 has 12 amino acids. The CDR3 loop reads CSLQAPPDTQYF. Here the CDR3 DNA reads TGCAGCCTCCAGGCTCCCCCCGATACGCAGTATTTT.

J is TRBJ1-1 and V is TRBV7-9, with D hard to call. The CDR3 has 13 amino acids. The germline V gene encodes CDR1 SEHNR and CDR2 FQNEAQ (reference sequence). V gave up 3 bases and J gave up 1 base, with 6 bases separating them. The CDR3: CASSFEGNTEAFF. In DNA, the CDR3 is TGTGCCAGCAGCTTCGAGGGGAACACTGAAGCTTTCTTT.